One and the same sample provided the 10 T cell receptor beta chains below, sequenced in a study of cytomegalovirus exposure and HLA in healthy donors. The PCR contained 60 Vbeta and 13 Jbeta primers. Generated by immunoSEQ multiplex PCR, the TCRdb table keeps only in-frame clones and is missing some. The sample consists of about 160,000 clones, 70% to 80% of them appearing once. Source material: PBMCs. Receptor source: a man aged 60 to 69 in good health and CMV-seronegative.

The genes are TRBV27 and TRBJ2-3; 7 bases match TRBD2. J was trimmed by 0 bases and V by 2 bases; bases with no gene match: 8. The length of the CDR3 is 17 residues. CDR1 and CDR2 (germline): MNHEY, SMNVEV (reference sequence). CDR3 in amino acids: CASSLGYRLASTDTQYF. CDR3 coding DNA: TGTGCCAGCAGTTTAGGGTACAGACTAGCTAGCACAGATACGCAGTATTTT.

There are a few counts of this clone. The rearrangement links TRBV7-2 to TRBJ2-3, with 11 bases aligning to TRBD1. V was clipped by 3 bases and J by 4 bases; unmatched bases: 0. This CDR3 region has 14 residues. The germline CDR1 and CDR2 sequences are SGHTA and FQGNSA. The CDR3 nucleotides read TGTGCCAGCAGCTTGGGACAGGGGGCAGATACGCAGTATTTT. It yields the protein CASSLGQGADTQYF.

V usage is TRBV7-2 and J usage is TRBJ1-1, with D maybe TRBD1 (5 bases). Trimming took 4 bases from V and 4 from J, leaving 10 bases between them. There are 13 residues in the CDR3. Per the germline V gene, CDR1 is SGHTA and CDR2 is FQGNSA. CDR3 residues: CASSSGLGTEAFF. For the CDR3, the DNA is TGTGCCAGCAGCTCGGGACTTGGCACTGAAGCTTTCTTT. The complete variable domain, with remaining parts taken from reference TRBV7-2 and TRBJ1-1, reads GAGVSQSPSNKVTEKGKDVELRCDPISGHTALYWYRQSLGQGLEFLIYFQGNSAPDKSGLPSDRFSAERTGGSVSTLTIQRTQQEDSAVYLCASSSGLGTEAFFGQGTRLTVV.

CDR3 region: CASSWGGSQETQYF. In nucleotides, the CDR3 is TGTGCCAGCAGCTGGGGGGGGTCGCAAGAGACCCAGTACTTC. This chain links TRBV2 with TRBJ2-5, with TRBD2 identical over 7 bases. This CDR3 is 14 amino acids long. Trimming at V came to 6 bases and at J to 2 bases, leaving 6 bases not matched to a gene. Germline V CDR1 and CDR2: SNHLY, FYNNEI.

The rearrangement links TRBV7-3 to TRBJ2-6; weak D call: TRBD2 (6 bases). Per germline, CDR1 SGHTA and CDR2 FQGTGA. CDR3 length: 16 residues. V was clipped by 5 bases and J by 2 bases, with 13 bases between them. The CDR3 DNA follows: TGTGCCAGCAGCCTAGCGTCGGGAGCTGGGGCCAACGTCCTGACTTTC. This sequence encodes CASSLASGAGANVLTF.

This rearrangement joins TRBV2 to TRBJ2-3; D might be TRBD1 (5 bases). CDR1 is SNHLY and CDR2 is FYNNEI in the germline V gene. Trimming cost V 3 bases and J 3 bases, with 13 bases left between them. The CDR3 is 15 residues long. The DNA of the CDR3 is TGTGCCAGCAGTGATTGGCAGGGTGTAACAGATACGCAGTATTTT. This encodes CASSDWQGVTDTQYF. Filled out from reference TRBV2 and TRBJ2-3, the complete variable domain reads EPEVTQTPSHQVTQMGQEVILRCVPISNHLYFYWYRQILGQKVEFLVSFYNNEISEKSEIFDDQFSVERPDGSNFTLKIRSTKLEDSAMYFCASSDWQGVTDTQYFGPGTRLTVL.

V is TRBV7-7 and J is TRBJ2-2; D is perhaps TRBD1 (6 bases). V lost 4 bases and J lost 1, with 13 bases in between. Germline V gene lookup returns CDR1 SSHAT and CDR2 FNYEAQ (reference sequence). This CDR3 is 16 amino acids long. The DNA of the CDR3 is TGTGCCAGCAGCTACGGGACACAAGAGAACACCGGGGAGCTGTTTTTT. It is translated as CASSYGTQENTGELFF.

The chain couples TRBV5-6 to TRBJ2-1; 8 bases agree with TRBD2. Trimming took 0 bases from V and 2 from J; bases not matched to a gene: 7. Germline V gives CDR1 SGHDT, CDR2 YYEEEE. The CDR3 extends over 17 amino acids. The CDR3 DNA sequence: TGTGCCAGCAGCTTGGATCTTGGGACTAGTACCTACAATGAGCAGTTCTTC. Protein sequence: CASSLDLGTSTYNEQFF.

The V gene is TRBV30, the J gene TRBJ2-7, with 7 bases lining up with TRBD1. The CDR3 totals 15 residues. Germline trimming cut 2 bases from V and 4 bases from J; bases unmatched to any gene: 11. Germline-derived CDR1 and CDR2 are GTSNPN and SVGIG (reference sequence). The CDR3 loop reads CAWSKGRQGYYEQYF. In nucleotides, the CDR3 is TGTGCCTGGAGTAAAGGGAGACAGGGCTATTACGAGCAGTACTTC.

Regarding this clone: This sample also contains other DNA sequences that code for the same CDR3. The V and J genes are TRBV2 and TRBJ2-7, with D possibly matching TRBD2 (5 bases). Germline lookup yields CDR1 SNHLY and CDR2 FYNNEI. CDR3 size: 14 residues. Trimming took off 6 bases at V and 2 bases at J, with 14 bases between the two ends. The DNA of the CDR3 is TGTGCCAGCAGCGGACTCCTTGGGGCCTACGAGCAGTACTTC. Its protein product is CASSGLLGAYEQYF.